These 32 T cell receptor beta chains were sequenced from one sample in a study of T cells in Graves' hyperthyroidism and ophthalmopathy. TCR beta CDR3 region amplification was performed from RNA transcripts. A set of HTBI primers served as the primers for a first-round RT-PCR of the TCR CDR3. MiXCR, applied by TCRdb to the multiplex PCR reads, yields one record per CDR3 protein. Of fewer than 850,000 distinct CDR3 sequences in the sample, 17% were seen once. Sequencing was carried out using blood. These receptors were collected from a man between 50 and 59 years old with Graves' hyperthyroidism.

The chain uses TRBV11-2 and TRBJ1-2; 8 nucleotides match TRBD1. The CDR3 totals 16 residues. Germline assignment: CDR1 SGHAT and CDR2 FQNNGV. V was pared by 5 bases and J by 1 base, with 9 bases of the junction left unmatched. CDR3 coding DNA: TGTGCCAGCAGCACGCCCGGGACAGGATTTAACTATGGCTACACCTTC. It is translated as CASSTPGTGFNYGYTF.

The J gene is TRBJ2-4, the V gene TRBV4-1; D is possibly TRBD2 (6 bases). The V end was cut by 1 base, the J end by 0 bases, with 7 bases between. Germline loops: CDR1 MGHRA, CDR2 YSYEKL. This CDR3 is built from 15 residues. CDR3 in amino acids: CASSQGAGAKNIQYF. CDR3 coding DNA: TGCGCCAGCAGCCAAGGAGCGGGAGCCAAAAACATTCAGTACTTC.

The chain carries TRBV18 and TRBJ1-3; 11 positions agree with TRBD1. The CDR3 is 16 amino acids. Trimming at V came to 5 bases and at J to 4 bases, leaving 7 bases not matched to a gene. Germline-derived CDR1 and CDR2 are KGHSH and LQKENI. This CDR3 reads CASSSRTGGSGNTIYF. The CDR3 bases are TGTGCCAGCTCAAGTCGGACAGGGGGCTCAGGAAACACCATATATTTT.

About this clonotype itself: The germline gene is not matched at one end of the junction; a read error may be the cause. This chain links TRBV12-3 or TRBV12-4 with TRBJ2-7; D may be TRBD1 (7 bases). This CDR3 is built from 15 residues. This CDR3 is CTSSFRAGTDYEQYF. CDR3 DNA: TGTACCAGCAGTTTTCGCGCGGGGACAGACTACGAGCAGTACTTC.

This clonotype was detected ten times or more. The genes are TRBV10-3 and TRBJ1-5; a possible D gene is TRBD1 (5 bases). Between the trimmed V and J ends, which lost 0 bases and 2 bases, there was a span of 8 bases. The CDR3 sequence is 15 residues long. Per germline, CDR1 ENHRY and CDR2 SYGVKD. The CDR3 spells CAISESGAGNQPQHF. CDR3 nucleotide sequence: TGTGCCATCAGTGAGTCTGGGGCGGGCAATCAGCCCCAGCATTTT.

V and J are TRBV28 and TRBJ1-5; D uncertain. The germline V gene encodes CDR1 MDHEN and CDR2 SYDVKM. The CDR3 has 12 residues. V lost 7 bases to trimming and J lost 1 base, with 5 bases between them. This CDR3 is CASKSSNQPQHF. CDR3 nucleotides: TGTGCCAGCAAATCAAGCAATCAGCCCCAGCATTTT.

The rearrangement links TRBV7-2 to TRBJ1-1; a weak D match, TRBD1 (6 bases). V gave up 5 bases and J gave up 2 bases, with 12 bases separating them. The CDR3 contains 14 residues. Germline V CDR1 and CDR2: SGHTA, FQGNSA. CDR3 DNA: TGTGCCAGCAGCCGGAGACAGGTAAACACTGAAGCTTTCTTT. Its protein product is CASSRRQVNTEAFF.

V gene TRBV20-1 combines with J gene TRBJ2-1, with 13 nucleotides matching TRBD2. The J segment lost 6 bases and the V segment lost 5 bases, leaving 10 bases of the junction unmatched. This CDR3 contains 16 residues. Germline V gives CDR1 DFQATT, CDR2 SNEGSKA (reference sequence). The CDR3 DNA sequence: TGCAGTGCTTTCCCTACTAGCGGGAGGGCCCTCAATGAGCAGTTCTTC. Amino acids: CSAFPTSGRALNEQFF.

CDR3 residues: CASSLTSGLSYEQYF. The CDR3 coding sequence is TGTGCCAGCAGCTTGACTTCGGGACTATCCTACGAGCAGTACTTC. The J gene is TRBJ2-7, the V gene TRBV7-2, with 7 bases identical to TRBD2. This CDR3 has 15 amino acids. Germline loops: CDR1 SGHTA, CDR2 FQGNSA. V lost 3 bases, J lost 1 base, and 6 bases stayed unmatched.

This clonotype was detected only a few times. The chain is built from TRBV19 and TRBJ2-7; 10 nucleotides align to TRBD2. Losses at the gene ends were 6 bases for V and 6 bases for J; bases not matched to a gene: 17. The CDR3 extends over 17 amino acids. Germline-derived CDR1 and CDR2 are LNHDA and SQIVND (reference sequence). The chain's CDR3 is CASSPSLASGSRGEQYF. The CDR3 DNA sequence: TGTGCCAGTAGCCCAAGTTTGGCTAGCGGGAGCCGAGGCGAGCAGTACTTC.

The chain joins TRBV30 to TRBJ2-3; no reliable D call. The CDR3 length is 15 residues. The germline V gene has CDR1 GTSNPN and CDR2 SVGIG (reference sequence). Trimming shortened V by 0 bases and J by 0 bases, and 10 bases separated the two germline ends. The CDR3 sequence is CAWSVLSFSTDTQYF. CDR3 DNA: TGTGCCTGGAGTGTCCTCAGCTTCAGCACAGATACGCAGTATTTT.

J is TRBJ1-5 and V is TRBV20-1; tentative D call: TRBD1 (6 bases). The CDR3 is 20 residues long. Trimming cost V 7 bases and J 4 bases, with 35 bases left between them. Germline V lookup: CDR1 DFQATT, CDR2 SNEGSKA (reference sequence). The CDR3 reads CSVGGRGAGLRNYSNQPQHF. DNA of the CDR3: TGCAGTGTTGGGGGGCGGGGCGCGGGCTTACGCAATTATAGTAATCAGCCCCAGCATTTT.

At least ten counts were recorded for this clonotype. The chain recombines TRBV14 with TRBJ2-5; D unresolved. Trimming removed 0 bases at V and 2 bases at J, with 7 bases between. This CDR3 spans 14 amino acids. Germline V lookup: CDR1 SGHDN, CDR2 FVKESK. The CDR3 reads CASSQDTVQETQYF. The CDR3 DNA is TGTGCCAGCAGCCAAGATACAGTACAAGAGACCCAGTACTTC.

This clonotype came up many times. The chain is built from TRBV12-3 or TRBV12-4 and TRBJ2-5, with 12 bases matching TRBD2. This CDR3 contains 15 residues. V lost 5 bases to trimming and J lost 5 bases; unmatched junction nucleotides: 6. The CDR3 coding sequence is TGTGCCAGCAGTCTGAGACTAGCGGGAGTGGAGACCCAGTACTTC. Its translation is CASSLRLAGVETQYF.

This clonotype appeared a few times. The chain couples TRBV28 to TRBJ1-2, with 7 bases identical to TRBD1. The CDR3 spans 15 residues. Trimming removed 1 base from V and 4 bases from J; junction bases left unmatched: 6. Germline loops: CDR1 MDHEN, CDR2 SYDVKM. The CDR3 is CASSLSQGGIYGYTF. The CDR3 DNA reads as TGTGCCAGCAGTTTATCCCAGGGGGGAATCTATGGCTACACCTTC.

The sample holds many counts of this clonotype. V and J are TRBV12-3 or TRBV12-4 and TRBJ1-2; D perhaps matches TRBD1 (5 bases). Between the trimmed V and J ends, which lost 7 bases and 4 bases, there was a span of 22 bases. This CDR3 is built from 16 residues. CDR3 DNA: TGTGCCAGCACCGAAACTGACAGACCTTATGTCTATGGCTACACCTTC. Protein: CASTETDRPYVYGYTF.

In its sample, this clonotype was seen many times. The V call is TRBV9, the J call TRBJ2-2; tentatively, D is TRBD1 (5 bases). Per the germline V gene, CDR1 is SGDLS and CDR2 is YYNGEE. The length of the CDR3 is 16 residues. The V end was cut by 1 base, the J end by 0 bases, with 10 bases between. In nucleotides, the CDR3 is TGTGCCAGCAGCGTAAGCGCAGGGCCGAACACCGGGGAGCTGTTTTTT. Translated, it gives CASSVSAGPNTGELFF.

This clonotype was picked up many times. This chain uses TRBV5-6 with TRBJ2-7, with D maybe TRBD1 (5 bases). CDR1 and CDR2 from the germline V gene are SGHDT and YYEEEE. The CDR3 is 13 amino acids. V lost 2 bases and J lost 6, with 12 bases in between. For the CDR3, the DNA is TGTGCCAGCAGCTTCCAGGGTAGAGGCGAGCAGTACTTC. Translated, it gives CASSFQGRGEQYF.

V and J are TRBV5-4 and TRBJ2-7; no clear D gene. The ends were cut back, 4 bases at V and 3 bases at J, with 14 bases in the middle. This CDR3 is built from 14 residues. Germline V gives CDR1 SGHNT, CDR2 YYREEE (reference sequence). The CDR3 DNA is TGTGCCAGCAGCCCTGATTTTGGCCTCTACGAGCAGTACTTC. Translation gives CASSPDFGLYEQYF.

This clonotype has ten or more counts. The chain has TRBV3-1 and TRBJ2-5; 10 nucleotides align to TRBD2. The J segment lost 3 bases and the V segment lost 3 bases, leaving 4 bases of the junction unmatched. Per germline, CDR1 LGHDT and CDR2 YNNKEL (reference sequence). The CDR3 sequence is 15 residues long. Here the CDR3 reads CASSQPGLAKETQYF. The CDR3 nucleotides are TGTGCCAGCAGCCAGCCGGGACTAGCGAAAGAGACCCAGTACTTC.

This clonotype occurred many times. This chain uses TRBV4-3 with TRBJ2-2; maybe TRBD2 (6 bases). This CDR3 has 16 residues. Germline V gene data show CDR1 as LGHNA and CDR2 as YSLEER. V lost 3 bases and J lost 3, with 14 bases in between. The CDR3 DNA sequence: TGCGCCAGCAGCCATCAGGCTAGCGATTACACCGGGGAGCTGTTTTTT. It specifies CASSHQASDYTGELFF.

V is TRBV19 and J is TRBJ2-3; the D gene is possibly TRBD2 (5 bases). V gave up 6 bases and J gave up 2 bases, with 15 bases separating them. The CDR3 extends over 15 amino acids. The germline V gene has CDR1 LNHDA and CDR2 SQIVND (reference sequence). CDR3 region: CASRLRETITDTQYF. CDR3 coding DNA: TGTGCCAGTAGGCTGAGGGAAACAATCACAGATACGCAGTATTTT.

The chain couples TRBV7-9 to TRBJ1-1; D is undetermined. Trimming cost V 5 bases and J 6 bases, with 10 bases left between them. This CDR3 spans 12 amino acids. The germline V gene has CDR1 SEHNR and CDR2 FQNEAQ (reference sequence). Here the CDR3 DNA reads TGTGCCAGCAGCATTACAGTGGCTGAAGCTTTCTTT. It yields the protein CASSITVAEAFF.

This clonotype was seen repeatedly, ten times or more. V is TRBV12-3 or TRBV12-4 and J is TRBJ1-4; unclear D gene. The V and J ends lost 3 bases and 2 bases respectively, with 7 bases between them. The CDR3 is 14 amino acids. Written as DNA, the CDR3 is TGTGCCAGCAGTTTGAGGTCTACTAATGAAAAACTGTTTTTT. Amino acids: CASSLRSTNEKLFF.

This clonotype was recorded at least ten times. The V gene is TRBV12-3 or TRBV12-4, the J gene TRBJ2-4, with 7 positions matching TRBD2. J gave up 0 bases and V 1 base, and 6 bases lay outside the gene matches. The CDR3 is 17 amino acids. The CDR3 nucleotides are TGTGCCAGCAGTTTAGGGCGGGGGAGCCTAGCCAAAAACATTCAGTACTTC. Its translation is CASSLGRGSLAKNIQYF.

In its sample, this clonotype was seen a few times. J is TRBJ2-7 and V is TRBV28, with D possibly being TRBD1 (6 bases). Germline CDR1 MDHEN, CDR2 SYDVKM. CDR3 length equals 14 residues. Trimming pared 5 bases from V and 2 bases from J, leaving 13 bases between. Written as DNA, the CDR3 is TGTGCCAGCAGTAAACAGGGTACGGCCTACGAGCAGTACTTC. Amino acids: CASSKQGTAYEQYF.

This rearrangement joins TRBV10-3 to TRBJ2-3, with 8 bases lining up with TRBD2. This CDR3 has 15 residues. CDR1 ENHRY and CDR2 SYGVKD come from the germline V gene. Losses at the gene ends were 3 bases for V and 6 bases for J; bases not matched to a gene: 8. Here the CDR3 reads CAISEGAGATDTQYF. The CDR3 DNA follows: TGTGCCATCAGTGAAGGAGCGGGAGCCACCGATACGCAGTATTTT.

The chain has TRBV27 and TRBJ1-2; 9 bases line up with TRBD1. The germline gives CDR1 MNHEY, CDR2 SMNVEV (reference sequence). The length of the CDR3 is 16 residues. V lost 5 bases and J lost 3; bases outside the gene matches: 10. The CDR3 bases are TGTGCCAGCAGTCCGCCCCGGGACAGGGTCGACTATGGCTACACCTTC. This encodes CASSPPRDRVDYGYTF.

In this sample, this clonotype turned up a few times. This chain joins TRBV24-1 and TRBJ2-2; 9 bases are shared with TRBD1. Trimming at V came to 7 bases and at J to 7 bases, leaving 6 bases not matched to a gene. This CDR3 comprises 14 residues. Per germline, CDR1 KGHDR and CDR2 SFDVKD. For the CDR3, the DNA is TGTGCCACCAGCGGACAGGGGAGTGTCGGGGAGCTGTTTTTT. This encodes CATSGQGSVGELFF.

This clonotype appeared once. V and J are TRBV19 and TRBJ2-2, with 9 positions matching TRBD2. The V gene end was trimmed by 4 bases and the J gene end by 0 bases; junction bases not matched to a gene: 3. The V gene's germline CDR1 is LNHDA and CDR2 SQIVND (reference sequence). The CDR3 has 16 amino acids. CDR3 DNA sequence: TGTGCCAGTAGTAGACTAGCGGACGCGAACACCGGGGAGCTGTTTTTT. It codes for CASSRLADANTGELFF.

The chain recombines TRBV14 with TRBJ2-3; 9 nucleotides match TRBD1. The J segment lost 4 bases and the V segment lost 4 bases, leaving 3 bases of the junction unmatched. This CDR3 has 14 residues. The germline gives CDR1 SGHDN, CDR2 FVKESK. The CDR3 bases are TGTGCCAGCAGCCTCCGGACAGGGGCAGATACGCAGTATTTT. As protein: CASSLRTGADTQYF.

The table lists this clonotype with many counts. The chain is built from TRBV19 and TRBJ1-2; 8 nucleotides align to TRBD1. Trimming cost V 6 bases and J 8 bases; bases outside gene matches: 14. Germline loops: CDR1 LNHDA, CDR2 SQIVND (reference sequence). The CDR3 has 15 residues. The DNA of the CDR3 is TGTGCCAGTAGCAACCCTACGGACAGGGACCCCGGCTACACCTTC. Residues: CASSNPTDRDPGYTF.